What follows are 20 T cell receptor beta chains derived from one specimen sequenced in a study of shared T cell receptors in the human thymus. Clones were read by immunoSEQ multiplex PCR, and TCRdb kept only the in-frame ones, dropping some. The sample records 700,000 or so clones, approximately 85% being singletons. These same records also appear under a second study, on human thymus T cells.

Sequenced input: thymocytes. The source is a girl less than two years old with a congenital heart defect.

The V gene is TRBV5-6, the J gene TRBJ2-5; 10 positions agree with TRBD2. The J segment lost 5 bases and the V segment lost 4 bases, leaving 11 bases of the junction unmatched. Germline V gives CDR1 SGHDT, CDR2 YYEEEE. The CDR3 totals 16 residues. CDR3 residues: CASSPGVPTSGETQYF. Written as DNA, the CDR3 is TGTGCCAGCAGCCCGGGGGTTCCGACTAGCGGGGAGACCCAGTACTTC.

In this sample, this clone turned up a few times. The chain carries TRBV2 and TRBJ2-1; TRBD1 might be the D (5 bases). This CDR3 comprises 15 residues. Germline CDR1 reads SNHLY; CDR2 reads FYNNEI. V was trimmed by 8 bases and J by 4 bases, leaving 18 bases between them. The DNA for the CDR3 is TGTGCCAGCCTACCACGTCAGGGTTTATACAATGAGCAGTTCTTC. The encoded protein is CASLPRQGLYNEQFF.

The rearrangement links TRBV4-1 to TRBJ1-1; no clear D. This CDR3 contains 12 residues. V lost 0 bases and J lost 6, with 5 bases in between. Germline lookup yields CDR1 MGHRA and CDR2 YSYEKL. In DNA, the CDR3 is TGCGCCAGCAGCCAAGATATGTCTGAAGCTTTCTTT. Its translation is CASSQDMSEAFF.

V gene TRBV4-3 combines with J gene TRBJ1-2, with D maybe TRBD1 (6 bases). V lost 1 base and J 2 bases, leaving 11 bases between the germline ends. CDR1 and CDR2 from the germline V gene are LGHNA and YSLEER. CDR3 length equals 15 residues. The chain's CDR3 is CASSQGVRGNYGYTF. The CDR3 nucleotides read TGCGCCAGCAGCCAAGGGGTCAGGGGAAACTATGGCTACACCTTC.

The chain joins TRBV7-6 to TRBJ1-1; D is uncertain. The CDR3 extends over 12 amino acids. V was cut by 5 bases and J by 2 bases, with 6 bases left in between. Germline V gene lookup returns CDR1 SGHVS and CDR2 FNYEAQ. This CDR3 reads CASSILNTEAFF. CDR3 bases: TGTGCCAGCAGCATTCTTAACACTGAAGCTTTCTTT.

The rearrangement joins TRBV2 to TRBJ2-7; maybe TRBD1 (6 bases). The CDR3 has 14 residues. The germline V and J ends were trimmed by 6 bases and 2 bases, with 14 bases remaining between them. The V gene's germline CDR1 is SNHLY and CDR2 FYNNEI. CDR3 amino acids: CASSHRDKAYEQYF. CDR3 sequence (DNA): TGTGCCAGCAGCCACCGGGACAAAGCCTACGAGCAGTACTTC.

The rearrangement uses TRBV5-1 and TRBJ2-6; TRBD1 might be the D (7 bases). Trimming cost V 1 base and J 1 base, with 21 bases left between them. Germline CDR1 and CDR2: SGHRS and YFSETQ. This CDR3 spans 20 amino acids. The CDR3 bases are TGCGCCAGCAGCTTGAAACGGTCCGGAGGGGGCGAATCTGGGGCCAACGTCCTGACTTTC. It yields the protein CASSLKRSGGGESGANVLTF.

Here the CDR3 reads CASSSDRGLRRNQPQHF. CDR3 coding DNA: TGTGCCAGCAGTTCTGACAGGGGATTGAGGAGAAATCAGCCCCAGCATTTT. The V and J genes are TRBV27 and TRBJ1-5, with TRBD1 matching over 8 bases. The CDR3 is 17 residues long. J lost 4 bases, V lost 4 bases, and 12 bases had no gene match. Germline values: CDR1 MNHEY, CDR2 SMNVEV (reference sequence).

V is TRBV28 and J is TRBJ1-5; D may be TRBD1 (5 bases). The CDR3 is made up of 16 amino acids. V lost 4 bases to trimming and J lost 2 bases, with 15 bases between them. Germline V gives CDR1 MDHEN, CDR2 SYDVKM. CDR3 amino acids: CASSYPGEGRNQPQHF. DNA of the CDR3: TGTGCCAGCAGTTACCCGGGGGAAGGACGCAATCAGCCCCAGCATTTT.

The rearrangement links TRBV7-2 to TRBJ2-7; D call uncertain. V lost 5 bases and J lost 5, with 16 bases in between. This CDR3 region has 14 residues. The germline V gene has CDR1 SGHTA and CDR2 FQGNSA. The CDR3 reads CASSREWWADEQYF. CDR3 DNA: TGTGCCAGCAGCAGAGAGTGGTGGGCTGACGAGCAGTACTTC.

The chain combines TRBV25-1 with TRBJ1-2, with 7 positions matching TRBD1. This CDR3 comprises 16 residues. J was trimmed by 4 bases and V by 3 bases; bases with no gene match: 11. Looked up from germline, CDR1 is MGHDK and CDR2 is SYGVNS. In DNA, the CDR3 is TGTGCCAGCAGTGATAGGGTGCGACAGGGCATCTATGGCTACACCTTC. As protein: CASSDRVRQGIYGYTF.

This sequence joins TRBV27 and TRBJ2-7; 12 bases align to TRBD1. J gave up 6 bases and V 8 bases, and 20 bases lay outside the gene matches. The CDR3 runs 18 residues. CDR1 and CDR2 from the germline V gene are MNHEY and SMNVEV (reference sequence). The CDR3 DNA reads TGTGCCAGCTATCCCTCGGGGGACAGGGGGCGCGGGTTCTCCGAGCAGTACTTC. Its protein is CASYPSGDRGRGFSEQYF.

The rearrangement links TRBV7-9 to TRBJ1-2; 8 bases match TRBD1. Germline V gives CDR1 SEHNR, CDR2 FQNEAQ (reference sequence). The ends lost 5 bases at V and 5 bases at J; junction bases unmatched: 10. The length of the CDR3 is 15 residues. This CDR3 reads CASSPWGQAHYGYTF. The CDR3 DNA reads TGTGCCAGCAGCCCGTGGGGACAGGCCCATTATGGCTACACCTTC.

The CDR3 is CASHRMIRTGGNQPQHF. Here the CDR3 DNA reads TGTGCCAGCCATCGGATGATAAGGACAGGGGGCAATCAGCCCCAGCATTTT. The chain uses TRBV28 and TRBJ1-5; 9 positions match TRBD1. CDR3 length: 17 residues. Trimming at V came to 8 bases and at J to 2 bases, leaving 13 bases not matched to a gene. The germline V gene has CDR1 MDHEN and CDR2 SYDVKM. Complete variable domain (other parts from reference TRBV28 and TRBJ1-5): DVKVTQSSRYLVKRTGEKVFLECVQDMDHENMFWYRQDPGLGLRLIYFSYDVKMKEKGDIPEGYSVSREKKERFSLILESASTNQTSMYLCASHRMIRTGGNQPQHFGDGTRLSIL.

The chain couples TRBV6-5 to TRBJ2-2; 10 nucleotides align to TRBD1. The length of the CDR3 is 14 residues. Germline CDR1 reads MNHEY; CDR2 reads SVGAGI. V shed 6 bases and J 15 bases; nucleotides not matched to a gene: 13. The CDR3 nucleotides read TGTGCCAGCAGCCCGAGGGGGACAGGGGAGGGCATGTTTTTT. This sequence encodes CASSPRGTGEGMFF.

The chain uses TRBV2 and TRBJ2-5; D is undetermined. Germline loops: CDR1 SNHLY, CDR2 FYNNEI. The CDR3 has 14 residues. The V end was cut by 5 bases, the J end by 2 bases, with 12 bases between. In DNA, the CDR3 is TGTGCCAGCAGTAGCTTTAGTGATCAAGAGACCCAGTACTTC. Translating gives CASSSFSDQETQYF.

This chain links TRBV27 with TRBJ1-2, with 10 bases identical to TRBD1. Germline-derived CDR1 and CDR2 are MNHEY and SMNVEV (reference sequence). This CDR3 contains 15 residues. V lost 6 bases and J lost 3; bases outside the gene matches: 7. The CDR3 is CASSSRQGAHYGYTF. The CDR3 DNA is TGTGCCAGCAGCAGTAGACAGGGGGCTCACTATGGCTACACCTTC.

V gene TRBV9 combines with J gene TRBJ2-1; 9 bases line up with TRBD1. V shed 3 bases, J shed 10 bases, and the junction held 11 bases outside the gene matches. Germline V gene data show CDR1 as SGDLS and CDR2 as YYNGEE. This CDR3 has 15 residues. The CDR3 DNA sequence: TGTGCCAGCAGCGCGCCGGGACAGGGCATCAGGGAGCAGTTCTTC. Translation: CASSAPGQGIREQFF. The full variable domain, its missing parts supplied by reference TRBV9 and TRBJ2-1, is DSGVTQTPKHLITATGQRVTLRCSPRSGDLSVYWYQQSLDQGLQFLIQYYNGEERAKGNILERFSAQQFPDLHSELNLSSLELGDSALYFCASSAPGQGIREQFFGPGTRLTVL.

This clone was observed once. In DNA, the CDR3 is TGCGCCAGCAGCCACGATGCGGGTGGCTACACCTTC. Its protein is CASSHDAGGYTF. The rearrangement links TRBV4-1 to TRBJ1-2; no clear D gene. The CDR3 covers 12 residues. V shed 3 bases and J shed 7 bases, with 9 bases lying between them. Germline lookup yields CDR1 MGHRA and CDR2 YSYEKL.

The V gene is TRBV28, the J gene TRBJ2-5, with 10 bases identical to TRBD2. This CDR3 region has 17 residues. With V trimmed by 6 bases and J by 5 bases, 15 bases remained unmatched. CDR1 and CDR2 from the germline V gene are MDHEN and SYDVKM. The CDR3 sequence: CASSQPLAGDLSETQYF. CDR3 DNA sequence: TGTGCCAGCAGCCAACCCCTAGCGGGGGACCTCAGCGAGACCCAGTACTTC. The complete variable domain, with remaining parts taken from reference TRBV28 and TRBJ2-5, reads DVKVTQSSRYLVKRTGEKVFLECVQDMDHENMFWYRQDPGLGLRLIYFSYDVKMKEKGDIPEGYSVSREKKERFSLILESASTNQTSMYLCASSQPLAGDLSETQYFGPGTRLLVL.